The 32 T cell receptor beta chains given below trace back to one sample, sequenced in a study of T cell repertoires in ileal Crohn's disease. As to time point: neoterminal ileum biopsy at postoperative endoscopy, about 6 months after surgery. Clones were read by immunoSEQ multiplex PCR, and TCRdb kept only the in-frame ones, dropping some. The sample includes 15,000 to 20,000 clones, 55% to 85% seen only once; the top ten take 3.5% to 5%. The sequenced material came from ileal tissue. These receptors all come from an adult with Crohn's disease.

In DNA, the CDR3 is TGTGCCAGCAGCCCGCTTGGGGGGACAGGTCCATCTACTGAAGCTTTCTTT. Amino acids: CASSPLGGTGPSTEAFF. This chain links TRBV27 with TRBJ1-1, with 8 bases fitting TRBD1. J lost 5 bases, V lost 6 bases, and 17 bases had no gene match. Germline lookup yields CDR1 MNHEY and CDR2 SMNVEV (reference sequence). This CDR3 comprises 17 residues.

This rearrangement joins TRBV6-6 to TRBJ1-5; unclear D gene. Trimming shortened V by 6 bases and J by 0 bases, and 15 bases separated the two germline ends. From germline, CDR1 is MNHNY and CDR2 SVGAGI (reference sequence). This CDR3 has 16 amino acids. CDR3 protein: CASSFFTAYSNQPQHF. DNA for the CDR3: TGTGCCAGCAGCTTCTTCACAGCTTATAGCAATCAGCCCCAGCATTTT.

The chain is built from TRBV7-2 and TRBJ1-1; D uncertain. CDR1 and CDR2 from the germline V gene are SGHTA and FQGNSA. Deletions cut 5 bases from V and 5 bases from J, with 12 bases between. The CDR3 totals 13 residues. The CDR3 spells CASSPTLWTEAFF. DNA for the CDR3: TGTGCCAGCAGCCCTACTCTTTGGACTGAAGCTTTCTTT.

The chain employs TRBV19 and TRBJ1-3; no firm D call. Trimming cost V 5 bases and J 5 bases, with 13 bases left between them. This CDR3 spans 14 amino acids. The germline CDR1 and CDR2 sequences are LNHDA and SQIVND (reference sequence). For the CDR3, the DNA is TGTGCCAGTAGTTTTGAGATGAACCGAAACACCATATATTTT. It specifies CASSFEMNRNTIYF.

This chain connects TRBV6-1 to TRBJ1-2, with 9 bases matching TRBD1. The length of the CDR3 is 13 residues. The germline CDR1 and CDR2 sequences are MNHNS and SASEGT. The junction had 5 bases not matched to a gene; V was cut back by 6 bases and J by 6 bases. The CDR3: CASRDWTGDGYTF. The CDR3 DNA reads TGTGCCAGCAGAGACTGGACAGGGGATGGCTACACCTTC.

This clone appeared a few times. This sequence joins TRBV7-9 and TRBJ2-1, with 11 bases fitting TRBD2. CDR1 SEHNR and CDR2 FQNEAQ come from the germline V gene (reference sequence). The CDR3 has 15 amino acids. Trimming took 5 bases from V and 7 from J; bases not matched to a gene: 7. In DNA form, the CDR3 reads TGTGCCAGCAGCCAACTAGCGGGAGTAAATAATGAGCAGTTCTTC. Its protein is CASSQLAGVNNEQFF.

The chain couples TRBV7-2 to TRBJ2-2, with D uncertain. Germline V gene lookup returns CDR1 SGHTA and CDR2 FQGNSA. The V end lost 5 bases, the J end lost 7 bases, and 11 bases lay between the germline ends. The CDR3 contains 13 residues. Here the CDR3 DNA reads TGTGCCAGCAGCCAGCTAGTCGTCGGGGAGCTGTTTTTT. Translation gives CASSQLVVGELFF.

This clone is medium-sized within its sample. The chain couples TRBV7-3 to TRBJ1-1; no clear D gene. In germline, CDR1 is SGHTA, CDR2 FQGTGA. The CDR3 is 13 amino acids. Trimming pared 3 bases from V and 1 base from J, leaving 6 bases between. The CDR3 here is CASSLRRNTEAFF. CDR3 in DNA: TGTGCCAGCAGCTTGAGGAGGAACACTGAAGCTTTCTTT.

The J gene is TRBJ1-5, the V gene TRBV6-5; D perhaps matches TRBD1 (5 bases). Germline-derived CDR1 and CDR2 are MNHEY and SVGAGI. Trimming cost V 4 bases and J 2 bases, with 15 bases left between them. This CDR3 has 16 residues. In DNA form, the CDR3 reads TGTGCCAGCAGTTGGGAGGGGTTGGGGGGCAATCAGCCCCAGCATTTT. Protein: CASSWEGLGGNQPQHF.

V gene TRBV5-1 combines with J gene TRBJ1-2; D perhaps matches TRBD1 (6 bases). Germline CDR1 and CDR2: SGHRS and YFSETQ. There are 15 residues in the CDR3. The V and J ends lost 3 bases and 5 bases respectively, with 17 bases between them. For the CDR3, the DNA is TGCGCCAGCAGCTCTGGGGGCGCTCGTAGTTATGGCTACACCTTC. It codes for CASSSGGARSYGYTF.

The gene calls are TRBV7-9 and TRBJ1-1; a possible D gene is TRBD1 (6 bases). CDR3 length equals 19 residues. V shed 1 base and J shed 0 bases, with 21 bases lying between them. Germline V lookup: CDR1 SEHNR, CDR2 FQNEAQ (reference sequence). The CDR3 sequence is CASSLDRYGGHSMNTEAFF. CDR3 in DNA: TGTGCCAGCAGCTTAGATCGGTATGGGGGACATTCCATGAACACTGAAGCTTTCTTT.

The chain is built from TRBV4-1 and TRBJ1-1; tentative D call: TRBD1 (6 bases). CDR1 is MGHRA, CDR2 YSYEKL, per germline. V lost 0 bases and J 0 bases, leaving 11 bases between the germline ends. This CDR3 is 16 amino acids long. The CDR3 DNA is TGCGCCAGCAGCCAAGATAGGTACAGGGTGAACACTGAAGCTTTCTTT. Its protein is CASSQDRYRVNTEAFF.

The chain employs TRBV5-4 and TRBJ2-1, with 9 nucleotides matching TRBD2. CDR3 size: 15 residues. In germline, CDR1 is SGHNT, CDR2 YYREEE (reference sequence). The junction had 5 bases not matched to a gene; V was cut back by 2 bases and J by 5 bases. CDR3 DNA sequence: TGTGCCAGCAGCTTAGGACTAGCGCATCACAATGAGCAGTTCTTC. It translates to CASSLGLAHHNEQFF.

This clone came up once. The CDR3 DNA is TGTGCCAGTAGTATAGGACCTCGAAGGGGGCTGAGCTCCTACAATGAGCAGTTCTTC. Amino acids: CASSIGPRRGLSSYNEQFF. The chain carries TRBV19 and TRBJ2-1; the match to TRBD1 covers 7 bases. Germline V gene sequence: CDR1 LNHDA, CDR2 SQIVND (reference sequence). The length of the CDR3 is 19 residues. Unmatched junction bases numbered 12, after V lost 1 base and J lost 0 bases.

The chain combines TRBV11-2 with TRBJ1-1; D gene ambiguous. The germline V and J ends were trimmed by 2 bases and 2 bases, with 6 bases remaining between them. This CDR3 spans 13 amino acids. Per the germline V gene, CDR1 is SGHAT and CDR2 is FQNNGV. The CDR3 nucleotides read TGTGCCAGCAGCTTAATGAGAAACACTGAAGCTTTCTTT. The encoded protein is CASSLMRNTEAFF.

V is TRBV2 and J is TRBJ1-4, with a tentative D call TRBD1 (5 bases). CDR1 and CDR2 from the germline V gene are SNHLY and FYNNEI. The CDR3 spans 15 residues. Trimming pared 0 bases from V and 10 bases from J, leaving 15 bases between. CDR3 sequence: CASSEALSGLGKLFF. CDR3 coding DNA: TGTGCCAGCAGTGAAGCGCTTTCAGGGCTCGGAAAACTGTTTTTT.

The genes are TRBV5-4 and TRBJ2-5, with 9 bases lining up with TRBD1. This CDR3 region has 16 residues. Germline assignment: CDR1 SGHNT and CDR2 YYREEE (reference sequence). Trimming cost V 2 bases and J 2 bases; bases outside gene matches: 7. The CDR3, as DNA: TGTGCCAGCAGCTTCCCGGGACAGGGTTGGCAAGAGACCCAGTACTTC. Its protein is CASSFPGQGWQETQYF.

The chain joins TRBV7-9 to TRBJ1-2, with TRBD1 identical over 7 bases. Germline CDR1 SEHNR, CDR2 FQNEAQ (reference sequence). J gave up 4 bases and V 0 bases, and 11 bases lay outside the gene matches. This CDR3 has 17 amino acids. In DNA, the CDR3 is TGTGCCAGCAGCTTAGCAGGCTTGCAGGGGGGCGGCTATGGCTACACCTTC. It is translated as CASSLAGLQGGGYGYTF.

This chain links TRBV9 with TRBJ1-5; 9 positions match TRBD1. The CDR3 loop spans 18 amino acids. Trimming removed 0 bases from V and 4 bases from J; junction bases left unmatched: 11. Germline CDR1 and CDR2: SGDLS and YYNGEE. Here the CDR3 reads CASSVGRKPGQGNQPQHF. Written as DNA, the CDR3 is TGTGCCAGCAGCGTAGGGAGGAAACCGGGACAGGGAAATCAGCCCCAGCATTTT.

This chain connects TRBV9 to TRBJ1-4; D may be TRBD1 (6 bases). V lost 0 bases, J lost 6 bases, and 15 bases lay in between. Germline lookup yields CDR1 SGDLS and CDR2 YYNGEE. CDR3 length: 16 amino acids. The CDR3: CASSVAGQGRDEKLFF. The CDR3 DNA reads TGTGCCAGCAGCGTAGCTGGCCAGGGGAGGGATGAAAAACTGTTTTTT.

The chain combines TRBV2 with TRBJ2-3; 8 nucleotides line up with TRBD1. The length of the CDR3 is 15 residues. Germline assignment: CDR1 SNHLY and CDR2 FYNNEI. V lost 4 bases, J lost 2 bases, and 5 bases stayed unmatched. CDR3 loop: CASSGRDRITDTQYF. The CDR3 DNA sequence: TGTGCCAGCAGTGGACGGGACAGGATCACAGATACGCAGTATTTT.

This rearrangement joins TRBV5-1 to TRBJ1-4; the D gene is possibly TRBD1 (5 bases). CDR1 and CDR2 (germline): SGHRS, YFSETQ. This CDR3 contains 13 residues. V lost 3 bases and J lost 8, with 11 bases in between. CDR3 region: CASSWGRGEKLFF. The CDR3 DNA sequence: TGCGCCAGCAGCTGGGGACGGGGGGAAAAACTGTTTTTT. The variable domain in full, completed from reference TRBV5-1 and TRBJ1-4, reads KAGVTQTPRYLIKTRGQQVTLSCSPISGHRSVSWYQQTPGQGLQFLFEYFSETQRNKGNFPGRFSGRQFSNSRSEMNVSTLELGDSALYLCASSWGRGEKLFFGSGTQLSVL.

The genes are TRBV25-1 and TRBJ2-1; 7 bases line up with TRBD2. V lost 4 bases, J lost 3 bases, and 3 bases stayed unmatched. The CDR3 extends over 14 amino acids. CDR1 MGHDK and CDR2 SYGVNS come from the germline V gene. CDR3 coding DNA: TGTGCCAGCAGTGTTCTAGCGGACTACAATGAGCAGTTCTTC. Protein: CASSVLADYNEQFF.

J is TRBJ2-7 and V is TRBV9; 7 positions match TRBD2. CDR1 SGDLS and CDR2 YYNGEE come from the germline V gene. The length of the CDR3 is 17 residues. V was pared by 0 bases and J by 5 bases, with 14 bases of the junction left unmatched. CDR3 region: CASSVDSGAGILDEQYF. The CDR3 bases are TGTGCCAGCAGCGTAGATTCGGGAGCGGGAATCTTGGACGAGCAGTACTTC.

This chain uses TRBV2 with TRBJ2-2, with D tentatively TRBD2 (5 bases). V lost 6 bases, J lost 4 bases, and 9 bases lay in between. This CDR3 is 13 amino acids long. CDR1 is SNHLY and CDR2 is FYNNEI in the germline V gene. CDR3 nucleotides: TGTGCCAGCAGGGGAGCGCCCACCGGGGAGCTGTTTTTT. It is translated as CASRGAPTGELFF. Full variable domain (rest looked up from reference TRBV2 and TRBJ2-2): EPEVTQTPSHQVTQMGQEVILRCVPISNHLYFYWYRQILGQKVEFLVSFYNNEISEKSEIFDDQFSVERPDGSNFTLKIRSTKLEDSAMYFCASRGAPTGELFFGEGSRLTVL.

This rearrangement joins TRBV19 to TRBJ1-5; the D gene is possibly TRBD1 (5 bases). The CDR3 spans 15 residues. V lost 6 bases, J lost 6 bases, and 18 bases lay in between. The germline V gene encodes CDR1 LNHDA and CDR2 SQIVND (reference sequence). The CDR3 nucleotides are TGTGCCAGTAGAGGGATCGGAGGGGTGGGTCAGCCCCAGCATTTT. Translation: CASRGIGGVGQPQHF.

Comment on this clone: At one boundary the junction diverges from the germline segment, which might be a read error. Other DNA sequences in the sample encode the same CDR3. This chain joins TRBV7-6 and TRBJ1-6; no clear D. The germline V gene encodes CDR1 SGHVS and CDR2 FNYEAQ. The CDR3 covers 15 residues. CDR3 nucleotides: TGTGCCAGCAGCTTAGAAGCAGGCGTGAATTCCCCCCTCCACTTT. It is translated as CASSLEAGVNSPLHF.

V and J are TRBV2 and TRBJ1-3, with a possible D match to TRBD1 (6 bases). The CDR3 is 14 amino acids. Germline CDR1 is SNHLY and CDR2 is FYNNEI. Trimming shortened V by 7 bases and J by 4 bases, and 14 bases separated the two germline ends. CDR3 protein: CASNSGGEGNTIYF. The CDR3 nucleotides are TGTGCCAGCAATAGTGGGGGCGAAGGAAACACCATATATTTT. Full variable domain (remainder filled in from reference TRBV2 and TRBJ1-3): EPEVTQTPSHQVTQMGQEVILRCVPISNHLYFYWYRQILGQKVEFLVSFYNNEISEKSEIFDDQFSVERPDGSNFTLKIRSTKLEDSAMYFCASNSGGEGNTIYFGEGSWLTVV.

This chain uses TRBV4-3 with TRBJ1-2; 11 nucleotides match TRBD1. This CDR3 has 14 residues. The V gene end was trimmed by 1 base and the J gene end by 7 bases; junction bases not matched to a gene: 2. Germline assignment: CDR1 LGHNA and CDR2 YSLEER. The CDR3 loop reads CASSQGTGGIGYTF. The CDR3 nucleotides read TGCGCCAGCAGCCAAGGGACAGGGGGCATTGGCTACACCTTC.

By proportion, this clone is medium-sized. The chain links TRBV7-9 to TRBJ2-2; TRBD1 matches 11 bases. Unmatched junction bases numbered 5, after V lost 4 bases and J lost 4 bases. Germline loops: CDR1 SEHNR, CDR2 FQNEAQ (reference sequence). There are 16 residues in the CDR3. CDR3 protein: CASSSWGQGVTGELFF. The CDR3 DNA follows: TGTGCCAGCAGCTCCTGGGGACAGGGGGTCACCGGGGAGCTGTTTTTT. The entire variable domain, with the rest obtained from reference TRBV7-9 and TRBJ2-2, is as follows: DTGVSQNPRHKITKRGQNVTFRCDPISEHNRLYWYRQTLGQGPEFLTYFQNEAQLEKSRLLSDRFSAERPKGSFSTLEIQRTEQGDSAMYLCASSSWGQGVTGELFFGEGSRLTVL.

V gene TRBV13 combines with J gene TRBJ2-2; a weak D match, TRBD2 (6 bases). The CDR3 extends over 15 amino acids. Germline V lookup: CDR1 PRHDT, CDR2 FYEKMQ (reference sequence). Trimming pared 3 bases from V and 5 bases from J, leaving 13 bases between. CDR3 loop: CASSLGAEGTGELFF. The CDR3 DNA reads as TGTGCCAGCAGCTTGGGCGCGGAGGGGACCGGGGAGCTGTTTTTT.

This CDR3 reads CASNEAGGYTGELFF. The CDR3 DNA is TGTGCCAGCAACGAAGCGGGGGGATACACCGGGGAGCTGTTTTTT. The rearrangement joins TRBV2 to TRBJ2-2; 9 bases agree with TRBD2. The V and J ends lost 7 bases and 3 bases, in that order; junction bases with no gene match: 6. Germline CDR1 SNHLY, CDR2 FYNNEI. This CDR3 comprises 15 residues.